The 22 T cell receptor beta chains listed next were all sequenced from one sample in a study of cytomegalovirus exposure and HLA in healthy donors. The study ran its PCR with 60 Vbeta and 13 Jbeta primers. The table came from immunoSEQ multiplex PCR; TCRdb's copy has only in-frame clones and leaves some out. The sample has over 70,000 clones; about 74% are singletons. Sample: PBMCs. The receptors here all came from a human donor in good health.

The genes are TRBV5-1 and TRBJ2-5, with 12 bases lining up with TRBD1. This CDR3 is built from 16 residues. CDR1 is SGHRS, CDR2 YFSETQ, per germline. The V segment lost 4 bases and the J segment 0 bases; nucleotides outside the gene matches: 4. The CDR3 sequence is CASSPGTGGYQETQYF. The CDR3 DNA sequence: TGCGCCAGCAGCCCCGGGACAGGGGGCTACCAAGAGACCCAGTACTTC.

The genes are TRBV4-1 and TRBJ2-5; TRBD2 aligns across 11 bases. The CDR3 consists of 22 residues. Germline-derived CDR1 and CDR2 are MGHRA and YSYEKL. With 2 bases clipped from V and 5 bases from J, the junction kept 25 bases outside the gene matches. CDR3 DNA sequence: TGCGCCAGCAGCCAACTGGGACGGGCAATTCCGGGACTAGCGGCTTCATCGGAGACCCAGTACTTC. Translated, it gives CASSQLGRAIPGLAASSETQYF.

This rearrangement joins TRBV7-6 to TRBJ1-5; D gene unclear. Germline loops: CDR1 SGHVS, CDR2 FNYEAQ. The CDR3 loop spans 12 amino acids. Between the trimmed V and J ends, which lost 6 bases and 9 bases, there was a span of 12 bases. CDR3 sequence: CASSQTLGPQHF. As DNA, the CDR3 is TGTGCCAGCAGTCAAACCCTAGGGCCCCAGCATTTT.

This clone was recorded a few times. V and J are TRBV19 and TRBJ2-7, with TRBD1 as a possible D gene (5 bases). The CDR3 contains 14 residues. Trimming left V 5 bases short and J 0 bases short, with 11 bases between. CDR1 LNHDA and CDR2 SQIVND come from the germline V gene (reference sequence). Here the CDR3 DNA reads TGTGCCAGTAGTCTACAGGTCTTCTCCTACGAGCAGTACTTC. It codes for CASSLQVFSYEQYF.

In DNA, the CDR3 is TGTGCCAGCAGCGCTCAGGGGGCGGGTGAAAAACTGTTTTTT. As protein: CASSAQGAGEKLFF. The rearrangement uses TRBV9 and TRBJ1-4; 8 nucleotides align to TRBD1. The CDR3 is made up of 14 amino acids. Germline values: CDR1 SGDLS, CDR2 YYNGEE. With 3 bases clipped from V and 7 bases from J, the junction kept 5 bases outside the gene matches. The full variable domain, rest sourced from reference TRBV9 and TRBJ1-4, is DSGVTQTPKHLITATGQRVTLRCSPRSGDLSVYWYQQSLDQGLQFLIQYYNGEERAKGNILERFSAQQFPDLHSELNLSSLELGDSALYFCASSAQGAGEKLFFGSGTQLSVL.

The CDR3 nucleotides read TGCGCCAGCAGCCAAGATCGAGCTAGCGGGAATTACGAGCAGTACTTC. As protein: CASSQDRASGNYEQYF. The chain links TRBV4-1 to TRBJ2-7, with 9 bases aligning to TRBD2. This CDR3 has 16 amino acids. Germline V gene data show CDR1 as MGHRA and CDR2 as YSYEKL. The V segment lost 0 bases and the J segment 4 bases; nucleotides outside the gene matches: 7.

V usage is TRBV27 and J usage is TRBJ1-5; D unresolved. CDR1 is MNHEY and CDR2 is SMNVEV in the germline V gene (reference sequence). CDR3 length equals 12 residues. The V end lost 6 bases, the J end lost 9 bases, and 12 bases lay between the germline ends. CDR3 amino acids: CASSSGLRPQHF. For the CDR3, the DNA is TGTGCCAGCAGCTCCGGGTTACGGCCCCAGCATTTT.

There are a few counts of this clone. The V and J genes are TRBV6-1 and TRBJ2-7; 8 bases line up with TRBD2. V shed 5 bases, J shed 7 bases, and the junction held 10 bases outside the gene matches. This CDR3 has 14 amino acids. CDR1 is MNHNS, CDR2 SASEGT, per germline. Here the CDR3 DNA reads TGTGCCAGCAGTCACTCGTTTGGCGGGAGGGAGCAGTACTTC. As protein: CASSHSFGGREQYF.

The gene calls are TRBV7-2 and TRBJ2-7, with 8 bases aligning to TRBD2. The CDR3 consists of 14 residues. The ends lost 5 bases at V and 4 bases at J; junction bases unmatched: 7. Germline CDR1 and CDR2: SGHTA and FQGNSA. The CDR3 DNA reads TGTGCCAGCAGCCCCGGACTAGCCGAATACGAGCAGTACTTC. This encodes CASSPGLAEYEQYF.

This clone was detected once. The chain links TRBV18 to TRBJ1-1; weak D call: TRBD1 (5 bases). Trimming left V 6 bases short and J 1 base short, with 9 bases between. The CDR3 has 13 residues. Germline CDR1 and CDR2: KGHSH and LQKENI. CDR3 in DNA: TGTGCCAGCTCTACCGACAGGAACACTGAAGCTTTCTTT. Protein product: CASSTDRNTEAFF.

CDR3 nucleotide sequence: TGTGCCAGCATCCAGGGAGAAGCTTTCTTT. Translation: CASIQGEAFF. The chain combines TRBV6-1 with TRBJ1-1; weak D call: TRBD1 (5 bases). With 7 bases removed from V and 8 bases from J, the gap between germline ends came to 8 bases. The CDR3 has 10 amino acids. Germline assignment: CDR1 MNHNS and CDR2 SASEGT.

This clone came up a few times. CDR3 coding DNA: TGTGCCAGCAGCCAGGGACAGGCCGCTTGGCAAGAAGCTTTCTTT. This codes for CASSQGQAAWQEAFF. This chain uses TRBV5-6 with TRBJ1-1, with 8 bases aligning to TRBD1. Looked up from germline, CDR1 is SGHDT and CDR2 is YYEEEE. The trim removed 4 bases at V and 8 bases at J, leaving 13 bases unmatched. This CDR3 region has 15 residues.

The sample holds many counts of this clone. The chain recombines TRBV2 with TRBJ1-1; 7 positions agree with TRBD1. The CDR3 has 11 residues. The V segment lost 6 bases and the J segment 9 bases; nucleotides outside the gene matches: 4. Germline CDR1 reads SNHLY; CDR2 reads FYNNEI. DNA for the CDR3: TGTGCCAGCAGCTCACAGGGGAAAGCTTTCTTT. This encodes CASSSQGKAFF.

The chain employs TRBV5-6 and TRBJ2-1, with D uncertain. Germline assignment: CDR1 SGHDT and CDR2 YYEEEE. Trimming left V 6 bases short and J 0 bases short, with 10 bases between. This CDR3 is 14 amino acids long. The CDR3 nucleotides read TGTGCCAGCAACAGTTTGAGCTCCTACAATGAGCAGTTCTTC. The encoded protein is CASNSLSSYNEQFF.

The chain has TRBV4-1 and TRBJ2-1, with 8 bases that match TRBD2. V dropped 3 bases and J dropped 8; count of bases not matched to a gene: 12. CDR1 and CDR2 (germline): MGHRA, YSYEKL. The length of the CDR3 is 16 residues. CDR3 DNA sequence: TGCGCCAGCAGCCACCCCTTGAGCGGGAGTAAGGATGAGCAGTTCTTC. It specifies CASSHPLSGSKDEQFF.

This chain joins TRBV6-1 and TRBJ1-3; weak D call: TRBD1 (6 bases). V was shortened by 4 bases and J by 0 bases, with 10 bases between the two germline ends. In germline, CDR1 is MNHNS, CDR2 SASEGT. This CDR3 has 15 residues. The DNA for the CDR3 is TGTGCCAGCAGTGTACTACAGGGCTCTGGAAACACCATATATTTT. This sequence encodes CASSVLQGSGNTIYF.

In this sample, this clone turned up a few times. CDR3 in amino acids: CASSPAENTEAFF. The CDR3 DNA sequence: TGTGCCAGCAGCCCCGCGGAGAACACTGAAGCTTTCTTT. V gene TRBV5-4 combines with J gene TRBJ1-1; D remains unclear. This CDR3 is built from 13 residues. Germline-derived CDR1 and CDR2 are SGHNT and YYREEE (reference sequence). The ends were cut back, 4 bases at V and 1 base at J, with 8 bases in the middle. Complete variable domain (other parts from reference TRBV5-4 and TRBJ1-1): ETGVTQSPTHLIKTRGQQVTLRCSSQSGHNTVSWYQQALGQGPQFIFQYYREEENGRGNFPPRFSGLQFPNYSSELNVNALELDDSALYLCASSPAENTEAFFGQGTRLTVV.

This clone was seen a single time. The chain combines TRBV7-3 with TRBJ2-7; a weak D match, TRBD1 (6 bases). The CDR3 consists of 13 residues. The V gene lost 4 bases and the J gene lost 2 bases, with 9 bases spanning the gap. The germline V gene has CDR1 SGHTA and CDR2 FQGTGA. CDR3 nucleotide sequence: TGTGCCAGCAGCTCCTCAGGGGCCTACGAGCAGTACTTC. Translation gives CASSSSGAYEQYF.

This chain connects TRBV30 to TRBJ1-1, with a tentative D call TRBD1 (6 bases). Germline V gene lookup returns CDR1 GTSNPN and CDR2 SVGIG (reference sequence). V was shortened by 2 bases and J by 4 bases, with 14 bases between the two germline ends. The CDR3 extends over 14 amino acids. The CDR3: CAWSPRGGGTEAFF. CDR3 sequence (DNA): TGTGCCTGGAGTCCCCGGGGAGGGGGCACTGAAGCTTTCTTT. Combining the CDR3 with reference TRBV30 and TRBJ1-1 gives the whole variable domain SQTIHQWPATLVQPVGSPLSLECTVEGTSNPNLYWYRQAAGRGLQLLFYSVGIGQISSEVPQNLSASRPQDRQFILSSKKLLLSDSGFYLCAWSPRGGGTEAFFGQGTRLTVV.

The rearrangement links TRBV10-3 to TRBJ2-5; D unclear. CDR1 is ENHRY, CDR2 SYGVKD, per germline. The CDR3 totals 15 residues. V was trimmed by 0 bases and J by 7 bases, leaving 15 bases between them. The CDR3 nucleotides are TGTGCCATCAGTGAGTCCTCTCACCTCCCAGGGACCCAGTACTTC. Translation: CAISESSHLPGTQYF.

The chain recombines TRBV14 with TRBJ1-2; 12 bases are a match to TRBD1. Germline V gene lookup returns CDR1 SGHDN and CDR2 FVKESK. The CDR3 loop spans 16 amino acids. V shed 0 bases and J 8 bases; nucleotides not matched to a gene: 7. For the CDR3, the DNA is TGTGCCAGCAGCCAAGATTATGGGACAGGGGGCTGGGGCTACACCTTC. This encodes CASSQDYGTGGWGYTF.

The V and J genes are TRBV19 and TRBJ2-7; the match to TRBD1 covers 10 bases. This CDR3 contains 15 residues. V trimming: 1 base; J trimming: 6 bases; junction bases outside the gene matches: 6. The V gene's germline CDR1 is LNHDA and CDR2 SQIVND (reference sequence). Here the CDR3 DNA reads TGTGCCAGTAGTATAGCGGGACAGGGGACCTCCGAGCAGTACTTC. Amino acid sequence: CASSIAGQGTSEQYF.